This TCR beta chain stems from a study of identical twins (dated by TCRdb to the mid-2010s). For the wider study: TCR alpha and beta repertoires from monozygotic twins, unrelated adults of various ages and cord blood were deep-sequenced to test whether fetal clonotypes persist. Replicate twin experiments were performed at different times using different library preparation protocols to rule out contamination. Overall study results and their limits: Fewer insertions were carried by abundant cord blood beta clonotypes, a similar but weaker trend appeared in young adult naive repertoires, and no such trend appeared in memory repertoires. Invariant T cells such as MAIT and iNKT could partly confound zero-insertion analyses, though diverse VJ usage argued against this for most clonotypes. Because the same donors could not be followed over many years, the conclusions depended on cross-sectional statistical analysis. Out-of-frame TCR alpha sharing in monozygotic twins was systematically underestimated by recombination models, whereas sharing between unrelated individuals was in agreement with the recombination models. The excess sharing between twins in beta out-of-frame sequences was weaker because fewer shared sequences reduced the signal-to-noise ratio. Compared with coincidental sharing between unrelated individuals, an excess of low generation-probability sequences was observed among out-of-frame TCR alpha sequences shared between twins.

This clonotype came up a few times. The antigen it recognizes is unknown. No per-base quality is available; no much larger clone lies one base away. Only healthy Caucasian donors were included. Three pairs of female monozygotic twins, all aged roughly 18 to 29 years, made up the twin cohort. Miltenyi CD45RO+ enrichment and human naive T-cell isolation kits were used to isolate memory (CD45RO+) and naive T cells from PBMC. The germline V gene supplies CDR1 MRHNA and CDR2 SNTAGT. Between the V and J ends, shortened by 5 bases and 1 base respectively, the junction contains 11 bases. Taken from cysteine to phenylalanine, the CDR3 has 14 residues. Only CDR3 DNA is held: 42 bases, read in frame from base 1. Receptor amplification or capture employed 5' RACE. Sequencing was carried out with an Illumina HiSeq 2000. Template switching added a universal primer binding site, and the final cDNA carried a unique molecular identifier that allowed TCR cDNA molecules to be counted accurately. First-strand cDNA for TCR alpha and beta chains was synthesized from specific primers in the conserved constant-segment region. To control for contamination, each cDNA library was double barcoded with a SMART-Mk sample barcode plus Illumina barcodes. TruSeq adapter sequences, together with Illumina sample barcodes, were added in two successive PCR steps. TCR alpha and beta cDNA libraries were sequenced on the Illumina HiSeq platform with custom primers. Regarding the original processing steps: Unique molecular identifiers were extracted from raw reads with MiGEC, and CDR3 positions were determined with MiXCR. Recombination models were inferred per individual with the repgenHMM and IGoR tools using an EM algorithm. Shared clonotypes were analyzed with the tcR package in R, and sharing was normalized by the product of cloneset sizes. Out-of-frame nonproductive sequences were analyzed to study raw recombination free of thymic and clonal selection effects. TCRdb applied fastp at Q25 and MiXCR to the public reads, then kept only in-frame beta chains. Merged by CDR3 protein, the rows form single entries marked with the most common genes and DNA. These V and J calls rely on TCRdb rather than the paper's analysis. A total of 310,000 or so distinct CDR3 sequences appear in this sample, less than 9% of them only once. Together, the top ten hold 2.1% of the sample.

The same data also contributed to another study, on yellow fever vaccine responses in identical twins. From the second report: According to the authors, the vaccine-induced T cell response in identical twins seemed to be partly convergent and partly specific to each individual. In identical twins, the study followed T cell clones that responded to the vaccine with precision.

The sequence links TRBV6-4 to TRBJ1-1, with TRBD1 as a weak D call on 5 bases. Sample: memory (CD45RO+) T cells sorted from blood. Sample cell subset or site, as interpreted from the label and publication: CD45RO+ enriched T cells. This receptor was obtained from a woman in her late teens or twenties in good health. The CDR3 amino acid sequence is: CASSPEGTNTEAFF. The DNA sequence is TGTGCCAGCAGTCCTGAAGGGACGAACACTGAAGCTTTCTTT.